A single sample is the source of the 7 T cell receptor beta chains below, sequenced in a study of sequential checkpoint blockade in melanoma. Treatment specified: randomized to nivolumab then ipilimumab (arm A) or the reverse (arm B). The assay was immunoSEQ multiplex PCR, and TCRdb's table has in-frame clones only and misses some. The sample shows approximately 20,000 clones, 26% of them seen only once. The sample was tumor tissue (inferred from file names), taken from a patient given nivolumab and ipilimumab in sequence. The receptors were gathered from a human donor with melanoma.

V is TRBV11-3 and J is TRBJ2-5; 10 bases line up with TRBD1. CDR1 and CDR2 from the germline V gene are SGHNT and YENEEA. The CDR3 runs to 14 residues. The V segment lost 5 bases and the J segment 5 bases; nucleotides outside the gene matches: 5. This chain's CDR3 is CASSRDRGLETQYF. The CDR3 nucleotides read TGTGCCAGCAGCCGGGACAGGGGCTTGGAGACCCAGTACTTC. Together with reference TRBV11-3 and TRBJ2-5, the CDR3 gives the full variable domain: EAGVVQSPRYKIIEKKQPVAFWCNPISGHNTLYWYLQNLGQGPELLIRYENEEAVDDSQLPKDRFSAERLKGVDSTLKIQPAELGDSAVYLCASSRDRGLETQYFGPGTRLLVL.

The CDR3 protein is CASSPGTSGYEQFF. In nucleotides, the CDR3 is TGCGCCAGCAGCCCCGGGACTAGTGGCTATGAGCAGTTCTTC. J is TRBJ2-1 and V is TRBV5-1, with 8 bases matching TRBD2. The length of the CDR3 is 14 residues. Per the germline V gene, CDR1 is SGHRS and CDR2 is YFSETQ. V trimming: 4 bases; J trimming: 8 bases; junction bases outside the gene matches: 8.

This sequence joins TRBV27 and TRBJ2-1, with D tentatively TRBD1 or TRBD2 (5 bases each). Germline loops: CDR1 MNHEY, CDR2 SMNVEV (reference sequence). Trimming shortened V by 1 base and J by 4 bases, and 11 bases separated the two germline ends. The CDR3 contains 15 residues. Written as DNA, the CDR3 is TGTGCCAGCAGTTTATTGCAGAGGGGTTACAATGAGCAGTTCTTC. This codes for CASSLLQRGYNEQFF.

The chain uses TRBV6-8 and TRBJ2-5; D call uncertain. The V gene's germline CDR1 is MNHGY and CDR2 SAAAGT. The CDR3 totals 15 residues. Trimming removed 5 bases from V and 0 bases from J, with 13 bases in between. The CDR3 region has the DNA TGTGCCAGCAGTCATGAACCATTGTACCAAGAGACCCAGTACTTC. Its protein is CASSHEPLYQETQYF.

This clone was counted ten times or more. The rearrangement uses TRBV11-3 and TRBJ1-6; D not resolved. V lost 5 bases, J lost 4 bases, and 15 bases lay in between. Germline CDR1 SGHNT, CDR2 YENEEA. The CDR3 runs 16 residues. The CDR3 sequence: CASSLVPGSYNSPLHF. DNA for the CDR3: TGTGCCAGCAGCCTTGTTCCCGGGAGTTATAATTCACCCCTCCACTTT.

In this sample, this clone turned up a few times. The chain couples TRBV28 to TRBJ2-1; 9 bases align to TRBD2. From germline, CDR1 is MDHEN and CDR2 SYDVKM. The CDR3 spans 17 residues. V lost 1 base to trimming and J lost 4 bases; unmatched junction nucleotides: 8. The CDR3 here is CASSLYPSGNPYNEQFF. The CDR3 region has the DNA TGTGCCAGCAGTTTATATCCTAGCGGGAACCCATACAATGAGCAGTTCTTC.

The genes are TRBV9 and TRBJ2-5; TRBD1 aligns across 7 bases. V lost 3 bases, J lost 7 bases, and 9 bases stayed unmatched. This CDR3 contains 14 residues. Germline V lookup: CDR1 SGDLS, CDR2 YYNGEE. CDR3 nucleotides: TGTGCCAGCAGCGGGACAGGCTCAGGGGGGACCCAGTACTTC. The encoded protein is CASSGTGSGGTQYF.